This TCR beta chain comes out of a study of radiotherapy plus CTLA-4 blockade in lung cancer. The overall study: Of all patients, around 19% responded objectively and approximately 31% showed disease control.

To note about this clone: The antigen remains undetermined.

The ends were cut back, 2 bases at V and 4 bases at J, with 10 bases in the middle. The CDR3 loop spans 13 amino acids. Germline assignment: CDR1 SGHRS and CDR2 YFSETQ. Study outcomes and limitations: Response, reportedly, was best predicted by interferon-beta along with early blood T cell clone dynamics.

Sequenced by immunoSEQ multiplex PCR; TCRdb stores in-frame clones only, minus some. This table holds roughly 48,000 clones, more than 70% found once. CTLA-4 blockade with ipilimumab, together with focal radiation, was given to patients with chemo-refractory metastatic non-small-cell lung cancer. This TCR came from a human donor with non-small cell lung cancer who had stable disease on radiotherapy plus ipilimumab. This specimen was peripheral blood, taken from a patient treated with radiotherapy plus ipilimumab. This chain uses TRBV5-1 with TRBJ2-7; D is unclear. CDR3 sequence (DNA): TGCGCCAGCAGCTTTTCCGGCGGTTACGAGCAGTACTTC. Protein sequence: CASSFSGGYEQYF. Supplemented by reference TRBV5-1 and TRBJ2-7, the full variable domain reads KAGVTQTPRYLIKTRGQQVTLSCSPISGHRSVSWYQQTPGQGLQFLFEYFSETQRNKGNFPGRFSGRQFSNSRSEMNVSTLELGDSALYLCASSFSGGYEQYFGPGTRLTVT.